The clone carrying this TCR beta chain was seen many times. The CDR3 loop spans 15 amino acids. The germline gives CDR1 SGDLS, CDR2 YYNGEE. Deletions cut 0 bases from V and 3 bases from J, with 12 bases between. Amplification yielded TCR beta CDR3 regions, with RNA transcripts as the source. Researchers ran a first-round RT-PCR on the TCR CDR3 using the HTBI primer set. TCRdb redid the calling of the multiplex PCR reads with MiXCR, one entry per CDR3 protein. The data show 90,000 to 120,000 distinct CDR3 sequences, 16% seen once. These patients, aged 18 to 65, had recently diagnosed hyperthyroidism lasting under 2 months. Diagnosing involved the use of clinical symptoms, serum thyroxine and TRAb, thyroid ultrasound and orbital computed tomography. Fresh peripheral blood, under 13 ml, was the source of the PBMCs. The entry originates in a study of T cells in Graves' hyperthyroidism and ophthalmopathy. Study details: Prior to any treatment, at the point of initial diagnosis, peripheral blood was collected.

V usage is TRBV9 and J usage is TRBJ1-2; no clear D gene. The clonotype originates from a woman between 50 and 59 years old with Graves' hyperthyroidism. The sequenced sample was blood. Here the CDR3 reads CASSVEPGDYYGYTF. DNA of the CDR3: TGTGCCAGCAGCGTAGAACCAGGAGACTACTATGGCTACACCTTC.